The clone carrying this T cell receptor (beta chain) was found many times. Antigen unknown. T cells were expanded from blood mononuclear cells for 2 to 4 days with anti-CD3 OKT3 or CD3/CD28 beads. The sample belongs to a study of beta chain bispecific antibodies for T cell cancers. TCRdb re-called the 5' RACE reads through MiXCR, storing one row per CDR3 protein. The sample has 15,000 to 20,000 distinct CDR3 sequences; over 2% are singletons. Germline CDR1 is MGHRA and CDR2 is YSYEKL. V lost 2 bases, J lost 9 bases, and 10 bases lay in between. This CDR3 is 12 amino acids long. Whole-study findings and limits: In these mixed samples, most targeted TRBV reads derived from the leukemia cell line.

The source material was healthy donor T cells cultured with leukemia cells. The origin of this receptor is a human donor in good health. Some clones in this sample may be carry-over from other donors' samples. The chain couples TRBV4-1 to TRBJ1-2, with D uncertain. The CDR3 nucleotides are TGCGCCAGCAGCCAAAAGGAGGGTAGCTACACCTTC. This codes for CASSQKEGSYTF.